This T cell receptor beta chain was identified in a study of blood T cell repertoires in COVID-19. On the study more broadly: The origin of the acute and convalescent COVID-19 samples was the United States, Italy and Spain. Nucleic acid was either cDNA or gDNA, and it came from T cells, B-cell-depleted T cells, or PBMCs.

Trimming removed 7 bases at V and 5 bases at J, with 18 bases between. This CDR3 is 15 amino acids long. Germline V gene lookup returns CDR1 SNHLY and CDR2 FYNNEI. Original handling: Estimation of nucleated cell counts relied on the amplification of reference gene primers. The data were produced by immunoSEQ multiplex PCR, yet TCRdb's version contains in-frame clones alone and is incomplete. From that table come the V and J calls and clone size; the DNA was used to work out D and trimming. The table lists under 300,000 clones, about 83% of them singletons. This clonotype originated in a man aged 50 to 59 with acute or convalescent COVID-19. The material sequenced was peripheral blood. The rearrangement links TRBV2 to TRBJ1-5; tentative D call: TRBD1 (5 bases). In DNA, the CDR3 is TGTGCCAGCAAAGGACGAAGGGGCGGAGATCAGCCCCAGCATTTT. Translation: CASKGRRGGDQPQHF. Variable domain in full (rest from reference TRBV2 and TRBJ1-5): EPEVTQTPSHQVTQMGQEVILRCVPISNHLYFYWYRQILGQKVEFLVSFYNNEISEKSEIFDDQFSVERPDGSNFTLKIRSTKLEDSAMYFCASKGRRGGDQPQHFGDGTRLSIL.